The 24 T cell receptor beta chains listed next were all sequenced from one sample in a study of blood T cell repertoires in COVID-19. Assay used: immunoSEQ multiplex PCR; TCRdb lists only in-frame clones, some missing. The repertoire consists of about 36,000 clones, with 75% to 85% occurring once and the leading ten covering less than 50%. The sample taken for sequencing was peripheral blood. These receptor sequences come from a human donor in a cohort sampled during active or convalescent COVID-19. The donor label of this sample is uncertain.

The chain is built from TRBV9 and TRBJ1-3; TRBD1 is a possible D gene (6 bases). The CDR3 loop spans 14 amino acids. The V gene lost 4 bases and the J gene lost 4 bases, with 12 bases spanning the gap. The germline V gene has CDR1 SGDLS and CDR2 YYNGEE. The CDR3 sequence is CASSRAGVGNTIYF. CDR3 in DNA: TGTGCCAGCAGCAGAGCAGGGGTCGGAAACACCATATATTTT.

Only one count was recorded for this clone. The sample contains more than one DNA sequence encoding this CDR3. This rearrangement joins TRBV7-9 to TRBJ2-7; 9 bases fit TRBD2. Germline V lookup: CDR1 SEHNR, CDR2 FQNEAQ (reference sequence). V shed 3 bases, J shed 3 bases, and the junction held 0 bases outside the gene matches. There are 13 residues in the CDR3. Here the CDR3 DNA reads TGTGCCAGCAGCTTGACTAGCGGCTACGAGCAGTACTTC. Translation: CASSLTSGYEQYF. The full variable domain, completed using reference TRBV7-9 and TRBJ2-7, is DTGVSQNPRHKITKRGQNVTFRCDPISEHNRLYWYRQTLGQGPEFLTYFQNEAQLEKSRLLSDRFSAERPKGSFSTLEIQRTEQGDSAMYLCASSLTSGYEQYFGPGTRLTVT.

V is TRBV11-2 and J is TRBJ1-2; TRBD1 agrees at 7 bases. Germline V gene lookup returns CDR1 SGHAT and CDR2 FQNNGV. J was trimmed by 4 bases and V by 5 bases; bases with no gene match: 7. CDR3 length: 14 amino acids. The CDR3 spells CASSVTGMGYGYTF. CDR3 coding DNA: TGTGCCAGCAGCGTGACAGGGATGGGCTATGGCTACACCTTC. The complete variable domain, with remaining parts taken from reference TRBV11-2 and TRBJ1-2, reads EAGVAQSPRYKIIEKRQSVAFWCNPISGHATLYWYQQILGQGPKLLIQFQNNGVVDDSQLPKDRFSAERLKGVDSTLKIQPAKLEDSAVYLCASSVTGMGYGYTFGSGTRLTVV.

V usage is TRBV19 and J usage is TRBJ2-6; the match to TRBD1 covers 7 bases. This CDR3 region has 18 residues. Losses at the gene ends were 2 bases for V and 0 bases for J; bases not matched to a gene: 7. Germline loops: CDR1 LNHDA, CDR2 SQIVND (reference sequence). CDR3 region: CASSISPGQISGANVLTF. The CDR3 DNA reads TGTGCCAGTAGTATATCCCCGGGACAGATCTCTGGGGCCAACGTCCTGACTTTC.

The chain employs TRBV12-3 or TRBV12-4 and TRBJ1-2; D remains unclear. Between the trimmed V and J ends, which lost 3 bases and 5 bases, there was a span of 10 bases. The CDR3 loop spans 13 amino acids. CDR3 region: CASSFREKYGYTF. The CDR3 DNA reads TGTGCCAGCAGTTTTCGGGAAAAGTATGGCTACACCTTC.

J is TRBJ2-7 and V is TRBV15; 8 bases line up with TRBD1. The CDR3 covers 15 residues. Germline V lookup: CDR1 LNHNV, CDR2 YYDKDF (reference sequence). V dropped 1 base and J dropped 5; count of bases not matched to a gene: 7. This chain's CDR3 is CATSRGLDRAHEQYF. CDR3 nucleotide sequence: TGTGCCACCAGCAGAGGATTGGACAGGGCCCACGAGCAGTACTTC.

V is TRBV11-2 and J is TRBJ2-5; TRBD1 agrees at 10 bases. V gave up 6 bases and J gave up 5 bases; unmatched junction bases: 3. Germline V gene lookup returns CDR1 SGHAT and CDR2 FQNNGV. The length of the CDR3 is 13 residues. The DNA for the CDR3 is TGTGCCAGCAGTTCGGACAGGGGGGAGACCCAGTACTTC. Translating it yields CASSSDRGETQYF.

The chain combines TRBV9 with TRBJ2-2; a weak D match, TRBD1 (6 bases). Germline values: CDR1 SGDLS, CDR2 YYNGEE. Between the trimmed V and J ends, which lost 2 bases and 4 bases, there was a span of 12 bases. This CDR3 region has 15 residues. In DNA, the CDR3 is TGTGCCAGCAGCGTCCGGGACACCTTCACCGGGGAGCTGTTTTTT. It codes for CASSVRDTFTGELFF.

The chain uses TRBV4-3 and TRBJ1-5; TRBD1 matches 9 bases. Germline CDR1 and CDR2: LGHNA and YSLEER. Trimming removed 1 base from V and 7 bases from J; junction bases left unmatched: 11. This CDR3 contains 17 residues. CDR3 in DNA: TGCGCCAGCAGCCAAGGTGCAGGGACAGGGCGACTCCAGCCCCAGCATTTT. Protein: CASSQGAGTGRLQPQHF.

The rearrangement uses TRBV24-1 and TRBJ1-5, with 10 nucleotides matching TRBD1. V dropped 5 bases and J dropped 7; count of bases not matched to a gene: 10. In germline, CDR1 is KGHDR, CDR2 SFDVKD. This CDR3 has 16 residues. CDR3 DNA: TGTGCCACCAGTGCGACAGGGGGCGAAATAAGGCAGCCCCAGCATTTT. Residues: CATSATGGEIRQPQHF.

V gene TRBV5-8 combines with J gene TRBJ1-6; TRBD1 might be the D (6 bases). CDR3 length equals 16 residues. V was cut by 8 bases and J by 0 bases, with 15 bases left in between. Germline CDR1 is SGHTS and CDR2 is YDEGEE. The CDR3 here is CASQQGRSSYNSPLHF. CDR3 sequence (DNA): TGTGCCAGTCAACAGGGAAGGAGCTCCTATAATTCACCCCTCCACTTT.

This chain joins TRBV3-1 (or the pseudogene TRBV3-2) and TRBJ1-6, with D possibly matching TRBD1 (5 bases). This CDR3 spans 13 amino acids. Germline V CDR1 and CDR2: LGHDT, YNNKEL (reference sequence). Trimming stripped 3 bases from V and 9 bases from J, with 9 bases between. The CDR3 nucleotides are TGTGCCAGCAGCCATCAGGGAACTTCACCCCTCCACTTT. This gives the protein CASSHQGTSPLHF.

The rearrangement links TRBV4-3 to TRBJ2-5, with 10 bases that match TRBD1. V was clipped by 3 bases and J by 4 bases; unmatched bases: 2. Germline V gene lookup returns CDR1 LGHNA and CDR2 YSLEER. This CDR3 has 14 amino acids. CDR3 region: CASSQGQGSETQYF. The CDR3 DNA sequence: TGCGCCAGCAGCCAGGGACAGGGGTCAGAGACCCAGTACTTC.

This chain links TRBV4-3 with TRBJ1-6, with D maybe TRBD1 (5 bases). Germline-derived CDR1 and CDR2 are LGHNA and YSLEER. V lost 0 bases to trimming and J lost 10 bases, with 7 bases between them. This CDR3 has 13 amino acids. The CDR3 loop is CASSQDRESPLHF. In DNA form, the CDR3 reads TGCGCCAGCAGCCAAGACAGGGAATCACCCCTCCACTTT.

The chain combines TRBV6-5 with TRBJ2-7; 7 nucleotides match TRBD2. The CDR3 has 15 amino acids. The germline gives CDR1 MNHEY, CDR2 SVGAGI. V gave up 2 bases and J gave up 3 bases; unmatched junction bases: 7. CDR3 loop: CASSYAGDLSYEQYF. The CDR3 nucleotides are TGTGCCAGCAGTTACGCGGGGGACTTGAGCTACGAGCAGTACTTC.

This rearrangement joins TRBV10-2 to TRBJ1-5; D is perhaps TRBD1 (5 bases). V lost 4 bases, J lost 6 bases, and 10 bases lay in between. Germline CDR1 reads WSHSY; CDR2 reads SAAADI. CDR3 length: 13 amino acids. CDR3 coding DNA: TGCGCCAGCAGTGGCAGGGAAGGTCAGCCCCAGCATTTT. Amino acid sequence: CASSGREGQPQHF.

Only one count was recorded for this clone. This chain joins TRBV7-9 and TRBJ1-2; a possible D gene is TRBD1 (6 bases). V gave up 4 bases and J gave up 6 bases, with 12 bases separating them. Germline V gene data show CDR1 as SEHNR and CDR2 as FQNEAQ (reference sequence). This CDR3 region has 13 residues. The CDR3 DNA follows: TGTGCCAGCAGCTCACAGGGTAATAATGGCTACACCTTC. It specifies CASSSQGNNGYTF.

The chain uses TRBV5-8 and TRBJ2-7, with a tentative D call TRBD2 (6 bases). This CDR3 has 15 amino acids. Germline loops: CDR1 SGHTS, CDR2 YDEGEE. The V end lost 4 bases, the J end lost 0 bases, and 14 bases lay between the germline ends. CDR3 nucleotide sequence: TGTGCCAGCAGCGCTGGGACTTCCTACTCCTACGAGCAGTACTTC. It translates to CASSAGTSYSYEQYF. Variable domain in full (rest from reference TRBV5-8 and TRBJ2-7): EAGVTQSPTHLIKTRGQQATLRCSPISGHTSVYWYQQALGLGLQFLLWYDEGEERNRGNFPPRFSGRQFPNYSSELNVNALELEDSALYLCASSAGTSYSYEQYFGPGTRLTVT.

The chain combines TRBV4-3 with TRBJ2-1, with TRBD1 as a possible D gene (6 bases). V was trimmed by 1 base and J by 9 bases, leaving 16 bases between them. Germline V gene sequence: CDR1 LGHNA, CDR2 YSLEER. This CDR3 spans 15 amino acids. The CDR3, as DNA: TGCGCCAGCAGCCAAGGGCAACAGGGCAGCGGTGAGCAGTTCTTC. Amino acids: CASSQGQQGSGEQFF.

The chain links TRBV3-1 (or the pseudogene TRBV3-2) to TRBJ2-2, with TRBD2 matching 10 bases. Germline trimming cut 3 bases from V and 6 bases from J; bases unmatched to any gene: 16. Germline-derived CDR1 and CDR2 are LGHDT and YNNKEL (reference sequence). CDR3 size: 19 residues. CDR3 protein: CASSHNPGRLAGRPGELFF. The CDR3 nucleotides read TGTGCCAGCAGCCATAACCCAGGCCGACTAGCGGGTCGACCCGGGGAGCTGTTTTTT.

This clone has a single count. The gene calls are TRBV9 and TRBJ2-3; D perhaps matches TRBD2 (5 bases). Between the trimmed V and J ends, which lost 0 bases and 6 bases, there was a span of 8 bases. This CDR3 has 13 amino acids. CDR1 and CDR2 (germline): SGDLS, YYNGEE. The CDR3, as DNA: TGTGCCAGCAGCGTAGTCCGAGGGGATACGCAGTATTTT. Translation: CASSVVRGDTQYF.

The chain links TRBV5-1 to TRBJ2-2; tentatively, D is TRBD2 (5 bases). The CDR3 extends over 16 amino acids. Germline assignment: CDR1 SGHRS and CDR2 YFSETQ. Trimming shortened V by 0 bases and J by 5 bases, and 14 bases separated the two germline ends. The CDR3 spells CASSLAASRTTGELFF. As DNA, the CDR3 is TGCGCCAGCAGCTTGGCCGCGTCCAGGACTACCGGGGAGCTGTTTTTT.

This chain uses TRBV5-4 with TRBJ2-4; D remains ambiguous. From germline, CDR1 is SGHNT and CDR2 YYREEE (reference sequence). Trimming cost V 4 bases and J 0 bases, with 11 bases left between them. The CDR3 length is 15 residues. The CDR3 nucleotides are TGTGCCAGCAGCCGCAAGGCAGGAGCCAAAAACATTCAGTACTTC. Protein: CASSRKAGAKNIQYF.

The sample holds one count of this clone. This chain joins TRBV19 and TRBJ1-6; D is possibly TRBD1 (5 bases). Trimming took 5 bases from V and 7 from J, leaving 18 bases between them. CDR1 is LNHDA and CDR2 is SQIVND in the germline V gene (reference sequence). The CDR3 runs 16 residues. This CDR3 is CASSLGRGSTNSPLHF. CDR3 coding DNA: TGTGCCAGTAGTCTAGGTCGGGGGAGCACGAATTCACCCCTCCACTTT.